Below are 9 T cell receptor beta chains sequenced from a single sample in a study of T cells in women clearing cervical HPV infection. Method: immunoSEQ multiplex PCR; TCRdb's copy keeps in-frame clones and lacks some. This sample contains tens of thousands of clones. The sequenced material came from blood buffy coat. The receptors here all came from a woman aged 18 to 75 with a cervical HPV16 infection that either progressed to CIN3+ or cleared (not recorded which).

In the case of this clone: Coverage ceases 3 residues before the CDR3 finishes, and the germline J gene fills in the end. This chain joins TRBV18 and TRBJ1-2; D is uncertain. The CDR3 is 16 amino acids. Germline V CDR1 and CDR2: KGHSH, LQKENI. This CDR3 is CASSPNSGMAKNIYTF. The sequenced part of the CDR3 DNA is TGTGCCAGCTCACCAAATAGCGGGATGGCCAAAAACATC.

Turning to this clone: The read terminates 3 residues before the CDR3 end, so the remaining end is supplied by the germline J gene. The V and J genes are TRBV5-1 and TRBJ2-3; TRBD1 is a possible D gene (6 bases). The CDR3 consists of 13 residues. V lost 2 bases, J lost 5 bases, and 9 bases lay in between. CDR1 and CDR2 from the germline V gene are SGHRS and YFSETQ. The CDR3: CASSFWGRDTQYF. CDR3 DNA, as far as it was read: TGCGCCAGCAGCTTTTGGGGGCGAGATACG.

Details on this clone: Read sequence stops 3 residues before the CDR3 end, and the germline J gene provides the missing end. The chain is built from TRBV12-3 or TRBV12-4 and TRBJ2-7; D gene uncertain. V lost 6 bases and J 5 bases, leaving 20 bases between the germline ends. The CDR3 is made up of 15 amino acids. The CDR3 DNA, read in part, is TGTGCCAGCAGCCAAGGCCTCGACGGGTTTCACGAG. Residues: CASSQGLDGFHE. The complete CDR3 reads CASSQGLDGFHEQYF.

A note on this clone: The CDR3 end falls 3 residues outside the read, so it is completed with the germline J gene. The rearrangement joins TRBV6-1 to TRBJ2-3; 9 positions agree with TRBD1. Per germline, CDR1 MNHNS and CDR2 SASEGT. The CDR3 is 15 amino acids. This CDR3 is CASSGITGGRQPQYF. The sequenced part of the CDR3 DNA is TGTGCCAGCAGTGGCATCACAGGGGGCCGGCAGCCG.

CDR3 loop: CASSPSGEETQYF. CDR3 DNA, as far as it was read: TGTGCCAGCTCACCATCAGGGGAAGAGACC. This sequence joins TRBV18 and TRBJ2-5; TRBD1 might be the D (6 bases). Read coverage stops 3 residues before the CDR3 terminus; the germline J gene supplies the remainder. V was clipped by 2 bases and J by 3 bases, with 7 bases between them. The CDR3 has 13 residues. CDR1 KGHSH and CDR2 LQKENI come from the germline V gene.

Turning to this clone: The read terminates 3 residues ahead of where the CDR3 ends, so the germline J gene completes it. The chain combines TRBV7-2 with TRBJ2-1; 9 bases are shared with TRBD2. This CDR3 is 18 amino acids long. The V gene end was trimmed by 0 bases and the J gene end by 3 bases; junction bases not matched to a gene: 9. Germline V gene lookup returns CDR1 SGHTA and CDR2 FQGNSA. The CDR3 sequence is CASSLALQAGGYYNEQFF. Partial CDR3 DNA: TGTGCCAGCAGCTTAGCGCTTCAAGCGGGAGGTTACTACAATGAG.

Turning to this clone: The junction departs from germline at one end; a sequencing error may be responsible. The CDR3 end falls 3 residues outside the read, so it is completed with the germline J gene. The rearrangement uses TRBV18 and TRBJ2-7; D perhaps matches TRBD1 (6 bases). Germline CDR1 is KGHSH and CDR2 is LQKENI. This CDR3 has 13 residues. The sequenced part of the CDR3 DNA is TGTGCCAGCACACCGACAGGTTCCTACGAG. As protein: CASTPTGSYE. The entire CDR3 is CASTPTGSYEQYF.

Partial CDR3 DNA: TGCAGTGCTAGTGAGGACTTGAACACTGAA. It encodes CSASEDLNTE. The CDR3 as a whole reads CSASEDLNTEAFF. The chain couples TRBV20-1 to TRBJ1-1; the D is unclear. The CDR3 end is not reached by the read, which stops 3 residues before it; the germline J gene fills it in. Germline V gene data show CDR1 as DFQATT and CDR2 as SNEGSKA (reference sequence). The CDR3 runs to 13 residues. Between the trimmed V and J ends, which lost 3 bases and 0 bases, there was a span of 8 bases.

Points on this clone: The sequenced fragment ends 3 residues before the CDR3 boundary, so the rest is inferred from the germline J gene. J is TRBJ1-2 and V is TRBV7-9; D is undetermined. In germline, CDR1 is SEHNR, CDR2 FQNEAQ (reference sequence). This CDR3 comprises 14 residues. CDR3 bases read: TGTGCCAGCAGCCAACGGCTAGCGCAAACCGAC. Residues: CASSQRLAQTD. The whole CDR3 sequence is CASSQRLAQTDYTF. Combining the CDR3 with reference TRBV7-9 and TRBJ1-2 gives the whole variable domain DTGVSQNPRHKITKRGQNVTFRCDPISEHNRLYWYRQTLGQGPEFLTYFQNEAQLEKSRLLSDRFSAERPKGSFSTLEIQRTEQGDSAMYLCASSQRLAQTDYTFGSGTRLTVV.